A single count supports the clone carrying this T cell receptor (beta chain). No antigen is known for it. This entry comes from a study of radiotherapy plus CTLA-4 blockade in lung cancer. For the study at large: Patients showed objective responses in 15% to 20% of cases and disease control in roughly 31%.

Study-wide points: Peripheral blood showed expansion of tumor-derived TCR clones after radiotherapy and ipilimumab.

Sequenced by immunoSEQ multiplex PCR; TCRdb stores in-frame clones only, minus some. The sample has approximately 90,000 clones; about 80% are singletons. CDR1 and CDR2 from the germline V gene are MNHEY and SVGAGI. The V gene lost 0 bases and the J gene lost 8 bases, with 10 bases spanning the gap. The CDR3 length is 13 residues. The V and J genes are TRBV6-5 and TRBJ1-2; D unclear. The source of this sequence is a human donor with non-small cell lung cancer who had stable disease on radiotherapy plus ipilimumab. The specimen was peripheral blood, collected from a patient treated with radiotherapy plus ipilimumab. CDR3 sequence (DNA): TGTGCCAGCAGTTACTCGTCAGATAGAGGCTACACCTTC. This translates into CASSYSSDRGYTF.